The T cell receptor (beta chain) described here comes from a study of blood T cell repertoires in COVID-19. Study in general: The United States, Italy and Spain were the sources of the acute and convalescent COVID-19 samples. In each case, the material was cDNA or gDNA derived from T cells, B-cell-depleted T cells, or PBMCs.

The length of the CDR3 is 16 residues. Germline V gene lookup returns CDR1 LNHDA and CDR2 SQIVND (reference sequence). V lost 6 bases, J lost 0 bases, and 2 bases stayed unmatched. Original methodology: Amplification of reference gene primers was used by the study to estimate nucleated cell counts. The method was immunoSEQ multiplex PCR; TCRdb's version includes in-frame clones alone and lacks a portion of them. That table gives V, J and clone size, and the DNA gave D and trimming. This sample has fewer than 250,000 clones; 70% to 80% occur once, and the top ten carry 9.5% to 15%. Sequencing input: peripheral blood. The clonotype was recovered from a woman aged 45-60 years with acute or convalescent COVID-19. The chain combines TRBV19 with TRBJ2-2, with 12 bases lining up with TRBD2. The CDR3 coding sequence is TGTGCCAGTAGGGGACTAGCGGGCGCGAACACCGGGGAGCTGTTTTTT. The encoded protein is CASRGLAGANTGELFF.